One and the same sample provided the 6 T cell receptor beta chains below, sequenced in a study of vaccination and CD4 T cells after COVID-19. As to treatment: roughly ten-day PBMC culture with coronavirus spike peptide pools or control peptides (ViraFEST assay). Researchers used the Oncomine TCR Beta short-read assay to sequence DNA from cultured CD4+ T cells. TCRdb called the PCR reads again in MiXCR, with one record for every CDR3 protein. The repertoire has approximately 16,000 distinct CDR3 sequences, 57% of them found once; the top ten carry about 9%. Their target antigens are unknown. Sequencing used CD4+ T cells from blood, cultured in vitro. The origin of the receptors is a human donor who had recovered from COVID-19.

CDR3 amino acids: CASSPSGTDTQYF. The CDR3 coding sequence is TGCGCCAGCAGCCCCTCAGGGACAGATACGCAGTATTTT. The rearrangement uses TRBV5-1 and TRBJ2-3; a possible D gene is TRBD1 (5 bases). The germline gives CDR1 SGHRS, CDR2 YFSETQ. The CDR3 runs to 13 residues. The V end was cut by 4 bases, the J end by 3 bases, with 9 bases between.

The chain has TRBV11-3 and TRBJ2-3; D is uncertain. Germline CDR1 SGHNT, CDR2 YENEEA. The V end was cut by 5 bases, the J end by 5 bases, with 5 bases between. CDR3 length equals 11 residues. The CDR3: CASSNQDTQYF. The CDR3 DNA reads TGTGCCAGCAGCAATCAAGATACGCAGTATTTT.

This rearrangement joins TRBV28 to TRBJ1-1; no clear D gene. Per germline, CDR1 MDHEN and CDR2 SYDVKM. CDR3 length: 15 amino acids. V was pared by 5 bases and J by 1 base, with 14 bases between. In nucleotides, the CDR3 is TGTGCCAGCAGTCCTTCGGGGTTAACGAACACTGAAGCTTTCTTT. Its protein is CASSPSGLTNTEAFF.

The CDR3 DNA reads as TGTGCCAGCAGCCCCACTTTTTTGGGGGCAGTGGGTGGCTACACCTTC. Translated: CASSPTFLGAVGGYTF. The J gene is TRBJ1-2, the V gene TRBV11-3, with D tentatively TRBD1 (6 bases). Germline V lookup: CDR1 SGHNT, CDR2 YENEEA. V dropped 5 bases and J dropped 7 bases, with 23 bases sitting between them. The CDR3 has 16 residues.

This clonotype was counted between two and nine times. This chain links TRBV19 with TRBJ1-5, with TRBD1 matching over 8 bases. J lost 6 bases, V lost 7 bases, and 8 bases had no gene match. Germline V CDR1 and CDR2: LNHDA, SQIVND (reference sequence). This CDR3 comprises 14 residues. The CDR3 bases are TGTGCCAGTATGGCACAGGGGGTTCCTCAGCCCCAGCATTTT. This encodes CASMAQGVPQPQHF.

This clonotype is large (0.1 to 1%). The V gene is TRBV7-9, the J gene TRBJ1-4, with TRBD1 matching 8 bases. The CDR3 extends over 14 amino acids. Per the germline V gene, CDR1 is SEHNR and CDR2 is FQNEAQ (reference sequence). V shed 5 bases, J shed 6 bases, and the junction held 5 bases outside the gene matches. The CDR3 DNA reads TGTGCCAGCAGCCTGGGACAGGCCCATGAAAAACTGTTTTTT. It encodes CASSLGQAHEKLFF.